These 22 T cell receptor beta chains originate from one sample sequenced in a study of cytomegalovirus exposure and HLA in healthy donors. The PCR contained 60 Vbeta and 13 Jbeta primers. Only in-frame clones appear in the TCRdb table, and some are missing; sequencing was by immunoSEQ multiplex PCR. The sample shows around 200,000 clones, over 75% of them seen only once. The sequencing input was PBMCs. These receptors were collected from a woman aged 45-60 years in good health and CMV-seropositive.

The V and J genes are TRBV5-4 and TRBJ1-1; the D is unclear. Trimming left V 4 bases short and J 0 bases short, with 13 bases between. From germline, CDR1 is SGHNT and CDR2 YYREEE (reference sequence). This CDR3 contains 15 residues. The CDR3 nucleotides read TGTGCCAGCAGCCCCGGTGAGGTTTTGAACACTGAAGCTTTCTTT. It is translated as CASSPGEVLNTEAFF. Complete variable domain (other parts from reference TRBV5-4 and TRBJ1-1): ETGVTQSPTHLIKTRGQQVTLRCSSQSGHNTVSWYQQALGQGPQFIFQYYREEENGRGNFPPRFSGLQFPNYSSELNVNALELDDSALYLCASSPGEVLNTEAFFGQGTRLTVV.

Only a few counts were recorded for this clone. The chain employs TRBV18 and TRBJ2-1; 7 positions agree with TRBD1. Trimming removed 2 bases from V and 4 bases from J; junction bases left unmatched: 8. The germline CDR1 and CDR2 sequences are KGHSH and LQKENI. The CDR3 contains 16 residues. CDR3 DNA: TGTGCCAGCTCACCAAGTTGGCAGGGGGAGTACAATGAGCAGTTCTTC. This sequence encodes CASSPSWQGEYNEQFF. The complete variable domain, with remaining parts taken from reference TRBV18 and TRBJ2-1, reads NAGVMQNPRHLVRRRGQEARLRCSPMKGHSHVYWYRQLPEEGLKFMVYLQKENIIDESGMPKERFSAEFPKEGPSILRIQQVVRGDSAAYFCASSPSWQGEYNEQFFGPGTRLTVL.

V and J are TRBV7-2 and TRBJ2-7, with D unresolved. This CDR3 has 11 amino acids. Germline V CDR1 and CDR2: SGHTA, FQGNSA. V dropped 8 bases and J dropped 7 bases, with 12 bases sitting between them. CDR3 sequence reads: CASRSLREQYF. DNA of the CDR3: TGTGCCAGCCGGTCCTTGAGGGAGCAGTACTTC.

This chain joins TRBV6-1 and TRBJ1-5; maybe TRBD1 (6 bases). In germline, CDR1 is MNHNS, CDR2 SASEGT. The CDR3 is 18 amino acids. V lost 0 bases to trimming and J lost 7 bases, with 22 bases between them. CDR3 DNA: TGTGCCAGCAGTGAAGCGCTGTCGTGGTCAGGGGAGGGACAGCCCCAGCATTTT. Translation: CASSEALSWSGEGQPQHF.

V and J are TRBV29-1 and TRBJ1-3, with D possibly matching TRBD1 (6 bases). The CDR3 runs 14 residues. Trimming left V 6 bases short and J 1 base short, with 13 bases between. Germline-derived CDR1 and CDR2 are SQVTM and ANQGSEA. The CDR3 DNA reads as TGCAGCGTCCTAGGGGGGGGATCTGGAAACACCATATATTTT. It codes for CSVLGGGSGNTIYF.

The table lists this clone with a count of one. The chain employs TRBV9 and TRBJ2-7, with unresolved D. In germline, CDR1 is SGDLS, CDR2 YYNGEE. V lost 3 bases and J 3 bases, leaving 7 bases between the germline ends. The CDR3 has 12 residues. CDR3 loop: CASSANNYEQYF. CDR3 nucleotides: TGTGCCAGCAGCGCCAACAACTACGAGCAGTACTTC.

V and J are TRBV15 and TRBJ1-1; D possibly corresponds to TRBD1 (5 bases). CDR1 is LNHNV and CDR2 is YYDKDF in the germline V gene (reference sequence). Trimming pared 1 base from V and 3 bases from J, leaving 12 bases between. The CDR3 spans 15 residues. The CDR3 region is CATSRAGGVDTEAFF. The CDR3 region has the DNA TGTGCCACCAGCAGAGCGGGGGGAGTTGACACTGAAGCTTTCTTT.

V usage is TRBV19 and J usage is TRBJ1-2, with TRBD1 identical over 7 bases. The CDR3 has 15 residues. Trimming took 5 bases from V and 4 from J; bases not matched to a gene: 10. CDR1 is LNHDA, CDR2 SQIVND, per germline (reference sequence). This chain's CDR3 is CASSPRIRDSYGYTF. DNA for the CDR3: TGTGCCAGTAGTCCACGTATTAGGGACAGCTATGGCTACACCTTC.

A few counts support this clone. V usage is TRBV19 and J usage is TRBJ2-3; D might be TRBD2 (6 bases). Germline CDR1 is LNHDA and CDR2 is SQIVND (reference sequence). This CDR3 is built from 15 residues. The germline V and J ends were trimmed by 3 bases and 0 bases, with 10 bases remaining between them. CDR3: CASSMEGRSTDTQYF. In nucleotides, the CDR3 is TGTGCCAGTAGTATGGAGGGCAGGAGCACAGATACGCAGTATTTT.

The chain recombines TRBV6-5 with TRBJ1-4, with D tentatively TRBD1 (5 bases). The V and J ends lost 7 bases and 2 bases respectively, with 11 bases between them. The CDR3 has 14 amino acids. CDR1 and CDR2 (germline): MNHEY, SVGAGI. For the CDR3, the DNA is TGTGCCAGCAAATGGGGCTCCACTAATGAAAAACTGTTTTTT. Encoded protein: CASKWGSTNEKLFF.

About this clone: An end of the junction does not agree with germline; a read error may underlie this. The rearrangement links TRBV7-9 to TRBJ1-1; TRBD1 agrees at 9 bases. Germline assignment: CDR1 SEHNR and CDR2 FQNEAQ (reference sequence). This CDR3 is 12 amino acids long. CDR3 sequence: CSSSQGQGEAFF. For the CDR3, the DNA is TGTTCCAGCAGCCAGGGACAGGGTGAAGCTTTCTTT.

The V call is TRBV27, the J call TRBJ2-7; D is ambiguous. The CDR3 runs to 13 residues. V lost 4 bases and J 7 bases, leaving 14 bases between the germline ends. The germline CDR1 and CDR2 sequences are MNHEY and SMNVEV (reference sequence). In DNA form, the CDR3 reads TGTGCCAGCAGTTCCAGACTGCGACTGGAGCAGTACTTC. Translation: CASSSRLRLEQYF.

The chain is built from TRBV6-5 and TRBJ2-4, with D possibly TRBD2 on 6 matching bases. The CDR3 spans 14 residues. The V gene's germline CDR1 is MNHEY and CDR2 SVGAGI. The V gene lost 5 bases and the J gene lost 6 bases, with 14 bases spanning the gap. CDR3 nucleotides: TGTGCCAGCAGTGAATCGAGGGGACTAAACATTCAGTACTTC. Protein product: CASSESRGLNIQYF.

The chain joins TRBV6-5 to TRBJ2-1; 8 nucleotides match TRBD1. The CDR3 is 15 amino acids. Germline trimming cut 7 bases from V and 4 bases from J; bases unmatched to any gene: 9. The germline CDR1 and CDR2 sequences are MNHEY and SVGAGI. The CDR3 nucleotides are TGTGCCAGCACCCAGGGGGCAGGGGGTTACAATGAGCAGTTCTTC. Its translation: CASTQGAGGYNEQFF.

The count of this clone is one. This chain links TRBV7-9 with TRBJ2-5, with 8 bases lining up with TRBD1. This CDR3 is built from 16 residues. V shed 3 bases, J shed 1 base, and the junction held 7 bases outside the gene matches. CDR1 and CDR2 from the germline V gene are SEHNR and FQNEAQ (reference sequence). The CDR3 nucleotides are TGTGCCAGCAGCTTGAAGACAGGGGTTCTCCAAGAGACCCAGTACTTC. It specifies CASSLKTGVLQETQYF.

This chain links TRBV4-1 with TRBJ1-2; tentatively, D is TRBD1 (5 bases). V was shortened by 3 bases and J by 7 bases, with 21 bases between the two germline ends. CDR3 length: 16 residues. From germline, CDR1 is MGHRA and CDR2 YSYEKL. Here the CDR3 reads CASSHPSTETVSGYTF. DNA for the CDR3: TGCGCCAGCAGCCATCCTTCAACCGAGACAGTCTCTGGCTACACCTTC.

In this sample, this clone turned up a few times. The chain joins TRBV7-8 to TRBJ1-1; perhaps TRBD1 as D (5 bases). V was pared by 5 bases and J by 2 bases, with 12 bases between. Germline V gene sequence: CDR1 SGHVS, CDR2 FQNEAQ. This CDR3 is 14 amino acids long. DNA for the CDR3: TGTGCCAGCAGCCTAACCCAGGGAAACACTGAAGCTTTCTTT. The encoded protein is CASSLTQGNTEAFF.

The rearrangement joins TRBV12-2 to TRBJ1-5; TRBD1, the table's D call, lacks a check against the DNA. TRBV12-2 is a recognized pseudogene. CDR3 length: 14 amino acids. The DNA for the CDR3 is TGTGCAAGTCGCTGGGGGCCCCACAATCAGCCCCAGCATTTT. Translating it yields CASRWGPHNQPQHF.

This chain connects TRBV4-3 to TRBJ2-7, with D maybe TRBD1 (6 bases). Germline V lookup: CDR1 LGHNA, CDR2 YSLEER. Trimming removed 0 bases from V and 7 bases from J, with 19 bases in between. There are 16 residues in the CDR3. The CDR3 protein is CASSQDLAGDPGEQYF. The CDR3 DNA sequence: TGCGCCAGCAGCCAAGATTTGGCAGGGGATCCAGGGGAGCAGTACTTC.

This chain joins TRBV7-3 and TRBJ2-1; tentative D call: TRBD2 (5 bases). V dropped 1 base and J dropped 9 bases, with 22 bases sitting between them. Germline loops: CDR1 SGHTA, CDR2 FQGTGA. The CDR3 contains 17 residues. CDR3 residues: CASSLIFGTASGSEQFF. In nucleotides, the CDR3 is TGTGCCAGCAGCTTAATATTTGGAACTGCTTCTGGGAGTGAGCAGTTCTTC. Combining the CDR3 with reference TRBV7-3 and TRBJ2-1 gives the whole variable domain GAGVSQTPSNKVTEKGKYVELRCDPISGHTALYWYRQSLGQGPEFLIYFQGTGAADDSGLPNDRFFAVRPEGSVSTLKIQRTERGDSAVYLCASSLIFGTASGSEQFFGPGTRLTVL.

CDR3 DNA sequence: TGTGCCAGCACCCTCGGAGGTTATGGCTACACCTTC. It specifies CASTLGGYGYTF. The V and J genes are TRBV28 and TRBJ1-2; D gene ambiguous. This CDR3 comprises 12 residues. From germline, CDR1 is MDHEN and CDR2 SYDVKM. V gave up 7 bases and J gave up 5 bases, with 11 bases separating them.

The rearrangement links TRBV11-1 to TRBJ2-1; the D gene is possibly TRBD1 (6 bases). The CDR3 consists of 13 residues. Trimming stripped 3 bases from V and 4 bases from J, with 7 bases between. The germline gives CDR1 SGHAT, CDR2 FQDESV (reference sequence). The CDR3 nucleotides read TGTGCCAGCAGCTTGGACAGATACAATGAGCAGTTCTTC. Amino acid sequence: CASSLDRYNEQFF.